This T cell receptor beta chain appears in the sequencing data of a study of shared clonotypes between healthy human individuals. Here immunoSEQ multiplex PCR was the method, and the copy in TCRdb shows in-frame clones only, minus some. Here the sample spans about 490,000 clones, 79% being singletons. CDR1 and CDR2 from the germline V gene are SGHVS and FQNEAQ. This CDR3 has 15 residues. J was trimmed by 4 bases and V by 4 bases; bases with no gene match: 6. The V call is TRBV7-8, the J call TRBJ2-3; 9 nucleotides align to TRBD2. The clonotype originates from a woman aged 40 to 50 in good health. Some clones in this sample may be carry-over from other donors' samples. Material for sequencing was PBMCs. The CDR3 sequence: CASSSGLANPDTQYF. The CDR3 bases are TGTGCCAGCAGCTCGGGACTAGCTAACCCAGATACGCAGTATTTT.